These 27 T cell receptor beta chains came from one sample sequenced in a study of blood T cells in healthy people across ages. A second 7 to 11 cycle PCR used barcoded and J-beta primers. TCRdb ran MiXCR on the 5' RACE reads and lists one entry per CDR3 protein. The table shows about 800,000 distinct CDR3 sequences, with 20% to 25% occurring only once. These same records also appear under a second study, on T cells of mothers and their children.

Sequenced: blood. These receptors all stem from a boy younger than 18 in good health.

This clonotype showed up many times. The chain links TRBV20-1 to TRBJ2-1; TRBD2 might be the D (5 bases). V shed 3 bases and J shed 5 bases, with 17 bases lying between them. The CDR3 spans 15 residues. Germline V lookup: CDR1 DFQATT, CDR2 SNEGSKA (reference sequence). The CDR3 is CSASKGGRADNEQFF. DNA for the CDR3: TGCAGTGCTAGCAAAGGAGGCAGAGCCGACAATGAGCAGTTCTTC.

The V and J genes are TRBV12-3 or TRBV12-4 and TRBJ1-5, with a possible D match to TRBD1 (5 bases). This CDR3 contains 14 residues. V lost 6 bases and J lost 5, with 14 bases in between. The CDR3 DNA reads as TGTGCCAGCAGCAGTGCAGGGCCTTATCAGCCCCAGCATTTT. As protein: CASSSAGPYQPQHF.

This clonotype was counted ten times or more. CDR3 residues: CASSWDSSTDTQYF. CDR3 bases: TGCGCCAGCAGCTGGGACAGTAGCACAGATACGCAGTATTTT. J is TRBJ2-3 and V is TRBV5-1; 7 nucleotides agree with TRBD1. Germline lookup yields CDR1 SGHRS and CDR2 YFSETQ. With V trimmed by 3 bases and J by 0 bases, 1 base remained unmatched. This CDR3 is 14 amino acids long.

CDR3 region: CSARDKYLRIQYF. The CDR3 nucleotides read TGCAGTGCTAGAGATAAATACCTCAGGATTCAGTACTTC. This chain links TRBV20-1 with TRBJ2-4; D is uncertain. The CDR3 has 13 residues. V lost 0 bases and J 10 bases, leaving 13 bases between the germline ends. Germline V gives CDR1 DFQATT, CDR2 SNEGSKA (reference sequence).

The chain couples TRBV7-2 to TRBJ2-1; D is ambiguous. The J call may not be correct, given that the DNA end is closer to TRBJ2-7. Germline V CDR1 and CDR2: SGHTA, FQGNSA. This CDR3 is 13 amino acids long. The CDR3 is CASSFSRAYEQYF. The CDR3 bases are TGTGCCAGCAGCTTCTCTAGAGCCTACGAGCAGTACTTC.

This clonotype was seen more than once but under ten times. The chain is built from TRBV6-6 and TRBJ2-5; 10 bases match TRBD1. Germline assignment: CDR1 MNHNY and CDR2 SVGAGI (reference sequence). CDR3 size: 14 residues. The V gene end was trimmed by 6 bases and the J gene end by 4 bases; junction bases not matched to a gene: 5. The CDR3 region has the DNA TGTGCCAGCAGAGCTGACAGGGGGCGAGAGACCCAGTACTTC. This translates into CASRADRGRETQYF.

This clonotype occurred a few times. A single base separates this from a much larger clone, so it may be a read error. This chain uses TRBV28 with TRBJ2-1, with D hard to call. The J call may be faulty, since TRBJ2-7 better matches the DNA end. This CDR3 is 10 amino acids long. The germline V gene encodes CDR1 MDHEN and CDR2 SYDVKM. CDR3 loop: CASSLHEQYF. The CDR3 coding sequence is TGTGCCAGCAGTTTACACGAGCAGTACTTC.

This rearrangement joins TRBV12-3 or TRBV12-4 to TRBJ2-3, with 7 bases identical to TRBD2. The CDR3 contains 15 residues. V shed 7 bases, J shed 1 base, and the junction held 8 bases outside the gene matches. For the CDR3, the DNA is TGTGCCAGCACCTCAGCGGGAAGTGGCACAGATACGCAGTATTTT. Translated, it gives CASTSAGSGTDTQYF.

The rearrangement joins TRBV7-2 to TRBJ1-4; D gene unclear. This CDR3 spans 15 amino acids. In germline, CDR1 is SGHTA, CDR2 FQGNSA. Trimming pared 6 bases from V and 3 bases from J, leaving 14 bases between. The CDR3 DNA reads as TGTGCCAGCAGTTTCGGTGCCAAGGCTAATGAAAAACTGTTTTTT. The encoded protein is CASSFGAKANEKLFF.

This clonotype has only a few counts. The chain is built from TRBV20-1 and TRBJ2-5; 10 bases are a match to TRBD2. Losses at the gene ends were 4 bases for V and 2 bases for J; bases not matched to a gene: 1. This CDR3 has 13 amino acids. Germline V gene data show CDR1 as DFQATT and CDR2 as SNEGSKA (reference sequence). The CDR3 reads CSATGLAQETQYF. Here the CDR3 DNA reads TGCAGTGCTACGGGACTAGCGCAAGAGACCCAGTACTTC.

This clonotype showed up just once. The genes are TRBV4-1 and TRBJ2-2; D gene unclear. This CDR3 is built from 15 residues. Trimming pared 4 bases from V and 6 bases from J, leaving 15 bases between. CDR1 is MGHRA, CDR2 YSYEKL, per germline. The CDR3 loop reads CASSLPQIGAGELFF. CDR3 DNA: TGCGCCAGCAGCCTACCCCAAATCGGCGCCGGGGAGCTGTTTTTT.

The chain joins TRBV2 to TRBJ2-5; TRBD2 is a possible D gene (5 bases). The J call is uncertain, as TRBJ2-7 better fits the DNA end. CDR1 is SNHLY, CDR2 FYNNEI, per germline. There are 15 residues in the CDR3. CDR3 nucleotide sequence: TGTGCCAGCAGTGAGGAGGTGGGGAATATCTACGAGCAGTACTTC. Encoded protein: CASSEEVGNIYEQYF.

This chain connects TRBV7-2 to TRBJ2-2; D ambiguous. Per germline, CDR1 SGHTA and CDR2 FQGNSA. Trimming took off 0 bases at V and 9 bases at J, with 8 bases between the two ends. There are 13 residues in the CDR3. This CDR3 is CASSLASVRELFF. CDR3 DNA: TGTGCCAGCAGCTTAGCTTCGGTCCGGGAGCTGTTTTTT. The whole variable domain, remainder taken from reference TRBV7-2 and TRBJ2-2, is GAGVSQSPSNKVTEKGKDVELRCDPISGHTALYWYRQSLGQGLEFLIYFQGNSAPDKSGLPSDRFSAERTGGSVSTLTIQRTQQEDSAVYLCASSLASVRELFFGEGSRLTVL.

This clonotype came up many times. This chain links TRBV9 with TRBJ2-3; D is possibly TRBD2 (6 bases). Germline CDR1 SGDLS, CDR2 YYNGEE. V was trimmed by 5 bases and J by 0 bases, leaving 10 bases between them. This CDR3 has 14 amino acids. This CDR3 is CASSVGGSTDTQYF. Here the CDR3 DNA reads TGTGCCAGCAGTGTCGGGGGTAGCACAGATACGCAGTATTTT.

The rearrangement joins TRBV20-1 to TRBJ1-5; 7 nucleotides agree with TRBD1. CDR1 is DFQATT and CDR2 is SNEGSKA in the germline V gene (reference sequence). After removal of 4 bases from V and 4 bases from J, the junction contained 1 base not matched to a gene. CDR3 length: 12 amino acids. The CDR3: CSAKQGNQPQHF. The CDR3 bases are TGCAGTGCTAAACAGGGGAATCAGCCCCAGCATTTT.

This clonotype was observed a few times. V usage is TRBV20-1 and J usage is TRBJ2-1; D gene ambiguous. V lost 6 bases and J 8 bases, leaving 8 bases between the germline ends. Germline V gene data show CDR1 as DFQATT and CDR2 as SNEGSKA (reference sequence). The CDR3 contains 10 residues. The CDR3 DNA reads as TGCAGTGCCCTACATTATGAGCAGTTCTTC. Protein sequence: CSALHYEQFF.

This chain connects TRBV7-2 to TRBJ2-7, with 10 nucleotides matching TRBD2. In germline, CDR1 is SGHTA, CDR2 FQGNSA. The CDR3 totals 17 residues. V gave up 2 bases and J gave up 0 bases; unmatched junction bases: 7. The DNA for the CDR3 is TGTGCCAGCAGCTTACCAACCGGGACTAGCGACTCCTACGAGCAGTACTTC. This gives the protein CASSLPTGTSDSYEQYF.

This clonotype occurred many times. The chain employs TRBV11-3 and TRBJ2-1; TRBD2 matches 11 bases. V gave up 0 bases and J gave up 10 bases; unmatched junction bases: 5. Germline CDR1 reads SGHNT; CDR2 reads YENEEA. The length of the CDR3 is 15 residues. For the CDR3, the DNA is TGTGCCAGCAGCTTAGATCCGCTAGCGGGAGGCGAGCAGTTCTTC. Amino acid sequence: CASSLDPLAGGEQFF.

The chain has TRBV18 and TRBJ1-1; 8 positions agree with TRBD1. The germline V gene encodes CDR1 KGHSH and CDR2 LQKENI. This CDR3 contains 15 residues. V was clipped by 3 bases and J by 1 base; unmatched bases: 4. The CDR3: CASSPADRGNTEAFF. The DNA of the CDR3 is TGTGCCAGCTCACCCGCAGACAGGGGGAACACTGAAGCTTTCTTT.

This clonotype was observed a handful of times. The chain combines TRBV10-3 with TRBJ2-7, with 11 bases that match TRBD1. The V gene's germline CDR1 is ENHRY and CDR2 SYGVKD. Losses at the gene ends were 6 bases for V and 0 bases for J; bases not matched to a gene: 1. This CDR3 region has 14 residues. The CDR3 is CAIRGTGGSYEQYF. CDR3 in DNA: TGTGCCATCAGAGGGACAGGGGGCTCCTACGAGCAGTACTTC.

This clonotype came up a few times. This is likely a read error, given that the CDR3 carries no conserved phenylalanine or tryptophan at its end. The J gene is TRBJ1-2, the V gene TRBV27; 7 bases fit TRBD1. CDR1 is MNHEY and CDR2 is SMNVEV in the germline V gene (reference sequence). The V gene end was trimmed by 0 bases and the J gene end by 8 bases; junction bases not matched to a gene: 6. This CDR3 has 14 residues. CDR3 sequence reads: CASSLSIQGGGYTL. The CDR3 DNA reads TGTGCCAGCAGTTTATCTATCCAGGGGGGCGGCTACACCCTC.

The V call is TRBV13, the J call TRBJ2-1; D ambiguous. V was clipped by 6 bases and J by 3 bases, with 12 bases between them. The length of the CDR3 is 14 residues. CDR1 and CDR2 from the germline V gene are PRHDT and FYEKMQ (reference sequence). DNA of the CDR3: TGTGCCAGCAGGGAACAAGGGATCTACAATGAGCAGTTCTTC. This sequence encodes CASREQGIYNEQFF.

The sample holds a few counts of this clonotype. The chain combines TRBV7-2 with TRBJ1-5; TRBD1 might be the D (6 bases). Trimming stripped 5 bases from V and 6 bases from J, with 14 bases between. Germline CDR1 is SGHTA and CDR2 is FQGNSA. The CDR3 contains 14 residues. CDR3 DNA: TGTGCCAGCAGCGCATCAGGGGTTGCTCAGCCCCAGCATTTT. It encodes CASSASGVAQPQHF.

The V gene is TRBV11-2, the J gene TRBJ2-5; D remains ambiguous. V was shortened by 7 bases and J by 4 bases, with 10 bases between the two germline ends. The CDR3 contains 12 residues. The germline V gene has CDR1 SGHAT and CDR2 FQNNGV. The CDR3 here is CASTPGLETQYF. The CDR3 nucleotides are TGTGCCAGCACCCCCGGTCTAGAGACCCAGTACTTC.

This clonotype was counted between two and nine times. This chain uses TRBV20-1 with TRBJ1-2, with 7 positions matching TRBD1. V lost 6 bases and J lost 7; bases outside the gene matches: 8. The CDR3 runs to 12 residues. Germline V lookup: CDR1 DFQATT, CDR2 SNEGSKA (reference sequence). The DNA of the CDR3 is TGCAGTGCCGGCGACAGGGAAGCTGGCTACACCTTC. It specifies CSAGDREAGYTF.

A few counts support this clonotype. The CDR3: CAASPGHQNTEAFF. In DNA, the CDR3 is TGTGCCGCCAGCCCGGGACACCAAAACACTGAAGCTTTCTTT. The chain links TRBV10-3 to TRBJ1-1; tentative D call: TRBD1 (6 bases). Deletions cut 11 bases from V and 2 bases from J, with 18 bases between. Germline V gene lookup returns CDR1 ENHRY and CDR2 SYGVKD. The CDR3 loop spans 14 amino acids.

This clonotype occurred a few times. The chain couples TRBV29-1 to TRBJ1-1; D unclear. CDR3 length: 11 amino acids. Germline loops: CDR1 SQVTM, CDR2 ANQGSEA. Trimming stripped 4 bases from V and 6 bases from J, with 9 bases between. CDR3 nucleotide sequence: TGCAGCGTTGTAGGCCAAGCTGAAGCTTTCTTT. Its protein product is CSVVGQAEAFF.